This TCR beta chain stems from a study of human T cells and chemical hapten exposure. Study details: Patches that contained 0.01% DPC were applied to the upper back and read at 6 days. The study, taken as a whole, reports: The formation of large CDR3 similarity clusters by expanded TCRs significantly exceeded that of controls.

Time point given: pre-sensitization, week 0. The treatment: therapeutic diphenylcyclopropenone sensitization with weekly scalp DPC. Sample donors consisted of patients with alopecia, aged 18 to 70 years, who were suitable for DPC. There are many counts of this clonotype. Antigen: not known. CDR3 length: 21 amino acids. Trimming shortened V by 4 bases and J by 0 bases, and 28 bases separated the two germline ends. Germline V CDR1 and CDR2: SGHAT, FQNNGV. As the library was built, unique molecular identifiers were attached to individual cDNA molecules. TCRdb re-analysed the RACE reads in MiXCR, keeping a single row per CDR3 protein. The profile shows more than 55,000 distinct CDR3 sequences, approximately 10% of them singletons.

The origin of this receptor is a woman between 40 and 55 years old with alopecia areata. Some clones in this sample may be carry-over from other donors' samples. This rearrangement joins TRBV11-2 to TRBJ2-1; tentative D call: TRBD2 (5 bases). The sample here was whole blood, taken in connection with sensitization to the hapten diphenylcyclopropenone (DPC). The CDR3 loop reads CASSSGLGESPPGSSYNEQFF. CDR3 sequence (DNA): TGTGCCAGCAGCTCCGGACTCGGGGAAAGCCCTCCTGGAAGCTCCTACAATGAGCAGTTCTTC.